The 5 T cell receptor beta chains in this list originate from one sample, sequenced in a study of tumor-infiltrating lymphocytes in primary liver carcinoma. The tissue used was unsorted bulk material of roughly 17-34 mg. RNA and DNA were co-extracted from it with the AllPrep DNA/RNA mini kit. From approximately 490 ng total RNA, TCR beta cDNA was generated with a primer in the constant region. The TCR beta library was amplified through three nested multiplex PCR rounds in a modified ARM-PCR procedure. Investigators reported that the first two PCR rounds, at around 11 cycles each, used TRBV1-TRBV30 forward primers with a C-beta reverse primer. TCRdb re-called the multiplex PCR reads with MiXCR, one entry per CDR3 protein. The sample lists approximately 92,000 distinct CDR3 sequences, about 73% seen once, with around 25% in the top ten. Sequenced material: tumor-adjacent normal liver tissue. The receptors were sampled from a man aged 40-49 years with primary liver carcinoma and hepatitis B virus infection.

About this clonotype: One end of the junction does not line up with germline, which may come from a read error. CDR3 amino acids: CASTLGGADEQSF. Written as DNA, the CDR3 is TGTGCCAGCACTCTCGGGGGGGCAGATGAGCAGTCCTTC. The chain links TRBV11-1 to TRBJ2-1; 8 nucleotides agree with TRBD2. Germline CDR1 is SGHAT and CDR2 is FQDESV (reference sequence). The CDR3 is made up of 13 amino acids.

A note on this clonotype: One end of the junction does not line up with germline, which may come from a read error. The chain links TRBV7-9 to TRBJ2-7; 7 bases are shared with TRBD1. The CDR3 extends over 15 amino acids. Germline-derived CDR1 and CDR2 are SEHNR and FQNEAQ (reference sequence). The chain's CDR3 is CANSLGGRQDHEQYF. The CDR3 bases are TGTGCCAACAGCTTAGGGGGCAGACAGGACCACGAGCAGTACTTC.

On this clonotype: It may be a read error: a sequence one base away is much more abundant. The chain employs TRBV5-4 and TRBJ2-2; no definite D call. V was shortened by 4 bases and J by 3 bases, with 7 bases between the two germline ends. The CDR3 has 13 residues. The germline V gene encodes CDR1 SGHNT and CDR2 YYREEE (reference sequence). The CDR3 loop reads CASSPTYTGELFF. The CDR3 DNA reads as TGTGCCAGCAGCCCCACTTACACCGGGGAGCTGTTTTTT.

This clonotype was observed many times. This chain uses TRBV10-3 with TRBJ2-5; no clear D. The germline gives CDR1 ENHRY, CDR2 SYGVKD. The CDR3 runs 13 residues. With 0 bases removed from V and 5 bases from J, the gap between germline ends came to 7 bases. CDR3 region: CAISESAMETQYF. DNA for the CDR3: TGTGCCATCAGTGAGTCGGCAATGGAGACCCAGTACTTC.

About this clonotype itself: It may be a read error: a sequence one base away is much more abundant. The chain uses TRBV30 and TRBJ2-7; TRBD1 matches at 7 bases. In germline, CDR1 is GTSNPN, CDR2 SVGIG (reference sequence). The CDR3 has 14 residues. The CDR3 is CTWSLDRVSYEQYF. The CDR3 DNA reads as TGTACCTGGTCCCTCGACAGGGTCTCCTACGAGCAGTACTTC.